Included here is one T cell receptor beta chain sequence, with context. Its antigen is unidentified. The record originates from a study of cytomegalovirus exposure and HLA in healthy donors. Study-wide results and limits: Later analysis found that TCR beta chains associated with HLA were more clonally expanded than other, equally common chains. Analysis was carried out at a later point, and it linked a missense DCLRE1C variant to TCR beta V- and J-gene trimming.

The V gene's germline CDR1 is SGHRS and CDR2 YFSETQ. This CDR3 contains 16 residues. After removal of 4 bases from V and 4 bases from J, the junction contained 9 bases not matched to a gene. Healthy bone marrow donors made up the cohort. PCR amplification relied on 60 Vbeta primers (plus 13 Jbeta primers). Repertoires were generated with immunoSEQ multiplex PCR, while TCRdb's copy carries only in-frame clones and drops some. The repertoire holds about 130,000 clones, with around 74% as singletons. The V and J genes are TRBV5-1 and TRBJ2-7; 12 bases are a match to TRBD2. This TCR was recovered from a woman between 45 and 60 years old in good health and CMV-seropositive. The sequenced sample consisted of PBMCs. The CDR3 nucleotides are TGCGCCAGCAGCCTGGGCCGGACTAGCGGGGTTTACGAGCAGTACTTC. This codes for CASSLGRTSGVYEQYF.